This T cell receptor (beta chain) was captured in a study of CDR3 diversity in severe acne. This clonotype came up many times. From germline, CDR1 is KGHDR and CDR2 SFDVKD. The CDR3 contains 15 residues. Trimming pared 3 bases from V and 9 bases from J, leaving 17 bases between. TCRdb re-analysed the PCR reads in MiXCR, keeping a single row per CDR3 protein. The repertoire holds approximately 80,000 distinct CDR3 sequences, with over 40% as singletons. The specimen sequenced was blood. The rearrangement links TRBV24-1 to TRBJ2-4, with TRBD1 as a possible D gene (7 bases). The sequence was obtained from a male donor in good health, without acne. Written as DNA, the CDR3 is TGTGCCACCAGTGATGCCAGGGGGGCGAAAGGCATTCAGTACTTC. Residues: CATSDARGAKGIQYF.